The T cell receptor (beta chain) described here comes from a study of CD8+ T cells in alopecia areata. About the study: For the treated group, dosing was oral tofacitinib at 5 to 10 mg twice daily. Tofacitinib continued for 6 to 18 months and was then withheld for 6 months.

CDR3 length equals 14 residues. V lost 1 base, J lost 4 bases, and 12 bases lay in between. CDR1 is SGHRS and CDR2 is YFSETQ in the germline V gene. Points on this clone: Its antigen is undetermined.

Findings of the study overall: It was less clear whether patients shared TCRs than it was in mice, possibly because of HLA.

Patients with alopecia areata provided lesional scalp punch biopsies as well as peripheral blood. Extraction and reverse transcription of RNA yielded cDNA as the sequencing template. Profiled with immunoSEQ multiplex PCR; TCRdb holds only in-frame clones, not every one. The sample yields roughly 140,000 clones, around 49% seen once. This sequence originates from a human donor with alopecia areata. The rearrangement links TRBV5-1 to TRBJ2-7; D is unresolved. Sequencing was performed on CD4+ T cells sorted from blood, taken at week 0. The CDR3, as DNA: TGCGCCAGCAGCTTGAAGGACCCAAAGTACGAGCAGTACTTC. Protein product: CASSLKDPKYEQYF.